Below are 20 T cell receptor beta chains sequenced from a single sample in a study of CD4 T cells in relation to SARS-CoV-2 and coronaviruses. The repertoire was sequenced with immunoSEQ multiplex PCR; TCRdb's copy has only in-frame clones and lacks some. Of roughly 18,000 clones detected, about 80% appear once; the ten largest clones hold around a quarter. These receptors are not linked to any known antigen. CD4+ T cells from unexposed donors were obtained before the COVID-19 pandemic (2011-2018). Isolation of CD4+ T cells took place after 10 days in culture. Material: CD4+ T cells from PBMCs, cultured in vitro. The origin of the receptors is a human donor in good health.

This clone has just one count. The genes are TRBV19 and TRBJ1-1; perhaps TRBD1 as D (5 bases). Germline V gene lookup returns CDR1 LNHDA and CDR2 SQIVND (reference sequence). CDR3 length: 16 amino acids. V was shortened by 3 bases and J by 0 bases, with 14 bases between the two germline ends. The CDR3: CASSIGASLLNTEAFF. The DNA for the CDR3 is TGTGCCAGTAGTATTGGGGCATCCTTGCTGAACACTGAAGCTTTCTTT.

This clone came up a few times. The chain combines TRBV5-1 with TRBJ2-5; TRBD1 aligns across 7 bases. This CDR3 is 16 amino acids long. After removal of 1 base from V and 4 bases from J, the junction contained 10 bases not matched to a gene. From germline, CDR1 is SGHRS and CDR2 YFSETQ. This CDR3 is CASSLLARGSGETQYF. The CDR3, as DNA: TGCGCCAGCAGCTTGTTGGCCAGGGGGAGCGGAGAGACCCAGTACTTC.

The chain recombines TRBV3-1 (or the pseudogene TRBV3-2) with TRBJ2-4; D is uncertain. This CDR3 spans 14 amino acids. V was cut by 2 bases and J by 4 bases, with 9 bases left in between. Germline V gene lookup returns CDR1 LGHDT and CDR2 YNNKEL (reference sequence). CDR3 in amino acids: CASSQTDAKNIQYF. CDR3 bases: TGTGCCAGCAGCCAAACGGACGCAAAAAACATTCAGTACTTC.

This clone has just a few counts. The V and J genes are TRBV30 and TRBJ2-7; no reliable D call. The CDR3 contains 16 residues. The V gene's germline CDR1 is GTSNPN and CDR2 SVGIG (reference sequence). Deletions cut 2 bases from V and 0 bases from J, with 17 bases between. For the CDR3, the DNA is TGTGCCTGGAGTTTAAGTCCGGGTCACGACTCCTACGAGCAGTACTTC. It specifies CAWSLSPGHDSYEQYF.

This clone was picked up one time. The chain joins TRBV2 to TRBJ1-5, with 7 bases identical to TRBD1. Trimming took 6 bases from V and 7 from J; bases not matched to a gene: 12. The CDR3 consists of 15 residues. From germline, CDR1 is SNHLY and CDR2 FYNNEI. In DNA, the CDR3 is TGTGCCAGCAGGACAGGGCTGGGAACTGGGCAGCCCCAGCATTTT. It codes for CASRTGLGTGQPQHF.

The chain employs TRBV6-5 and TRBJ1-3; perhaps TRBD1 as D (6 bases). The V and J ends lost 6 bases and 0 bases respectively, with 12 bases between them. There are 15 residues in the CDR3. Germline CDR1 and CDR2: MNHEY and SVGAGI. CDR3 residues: CASSGQSRSGNTIYF. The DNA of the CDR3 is TGTGCCAGCAGCGGACAGTCCCGCTCTGGAAACACCATATATTTT.

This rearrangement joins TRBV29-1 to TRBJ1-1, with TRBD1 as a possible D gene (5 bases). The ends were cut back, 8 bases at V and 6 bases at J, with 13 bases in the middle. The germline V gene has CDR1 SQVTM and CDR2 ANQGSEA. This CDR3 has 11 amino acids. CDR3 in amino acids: CSSSQGAEAFF. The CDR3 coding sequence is TGCAGCTCGTCTCAGGGTGCTGAAGCTTTCTTT.

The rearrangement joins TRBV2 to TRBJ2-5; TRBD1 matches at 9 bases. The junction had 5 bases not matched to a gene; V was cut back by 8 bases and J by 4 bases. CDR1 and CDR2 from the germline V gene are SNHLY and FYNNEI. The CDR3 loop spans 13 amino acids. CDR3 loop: CASGTTGGETQYF. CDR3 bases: TGTGCCAGCGGTACGACAGGGGGAGAGACCCAGTACTTC.

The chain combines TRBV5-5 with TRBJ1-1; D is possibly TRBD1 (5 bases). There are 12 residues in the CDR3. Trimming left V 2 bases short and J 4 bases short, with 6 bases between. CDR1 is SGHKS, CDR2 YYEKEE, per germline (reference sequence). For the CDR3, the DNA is TGTGCCAGCAGCTTTAGGGGCACTGAAGCTTTCTTT. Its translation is CASSFRGTEAFF.

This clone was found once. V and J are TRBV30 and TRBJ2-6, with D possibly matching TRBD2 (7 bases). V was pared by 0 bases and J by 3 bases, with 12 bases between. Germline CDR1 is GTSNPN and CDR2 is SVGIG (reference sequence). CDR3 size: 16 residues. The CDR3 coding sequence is TGTGCCTGGAGTGTACTGGGGGGGCATGGGGCCAACGTCCTGACTTTC. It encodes CAWSVLGGHGANVLTF. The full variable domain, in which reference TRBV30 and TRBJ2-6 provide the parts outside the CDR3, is SQTIHQWPATLVQPVGSPLSLECTVEGTSNPNLYWYRQAAGRGLQLLFYSVGIGQISSEVPQNLSASRPQDRQFILSSKKLLLSDSGFYLCAWSVLGGHGANVLTFGAGSRLTVL.

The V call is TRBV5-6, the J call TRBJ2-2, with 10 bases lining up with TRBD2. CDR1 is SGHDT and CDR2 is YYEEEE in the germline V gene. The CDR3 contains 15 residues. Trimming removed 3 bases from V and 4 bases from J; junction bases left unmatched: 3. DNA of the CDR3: TGTGCCAGCAGCTCTCTAGCGGGAGTCACCGGGGAGCTGTTTTTT. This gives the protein CASSSLAGVTGELFF.

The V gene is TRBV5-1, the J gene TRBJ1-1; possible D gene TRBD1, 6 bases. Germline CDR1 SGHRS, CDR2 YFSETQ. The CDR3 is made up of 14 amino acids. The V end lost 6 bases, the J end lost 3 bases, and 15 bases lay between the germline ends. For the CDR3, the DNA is TGCGCCAGCACCCCTTCCGGGGGCCACACTGAAGCTTTCTTT. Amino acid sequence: CASTPSGGHTEAFF.

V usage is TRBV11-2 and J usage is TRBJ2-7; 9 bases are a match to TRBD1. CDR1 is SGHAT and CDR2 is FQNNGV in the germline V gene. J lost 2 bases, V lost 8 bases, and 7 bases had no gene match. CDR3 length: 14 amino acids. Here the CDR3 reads CASGKGQGPYEQYF. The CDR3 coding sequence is TGTGCCAGCGGTAAGGGACAGGGTCCCTACGAGCAGTACTTC.

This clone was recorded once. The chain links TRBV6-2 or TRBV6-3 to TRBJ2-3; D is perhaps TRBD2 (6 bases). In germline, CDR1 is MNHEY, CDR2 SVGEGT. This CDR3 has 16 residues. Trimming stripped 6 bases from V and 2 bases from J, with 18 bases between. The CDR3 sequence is CASSKGASVYTDTQYF. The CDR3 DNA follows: TGTGCCAGCAGCAAAGGGGCTAGCGTCTACACAGATACGCAGTATTTT.

CDR3 sequence reads: CASSSVLYEQYF. DNA of the CDR3: TGCGCCAGCAGCTCGGTGCTCTACGAGCAGTACTTC. The J gene is TRBJ2-7, the V gene TRBV5-1; the D is unclear. Per germline, CDR1 SGHRS and CDR2 YFSETQ. V lost 3 bases, J lost 3 bases, and 7 bases lay in between. This CDR3 comprises 12 residues.

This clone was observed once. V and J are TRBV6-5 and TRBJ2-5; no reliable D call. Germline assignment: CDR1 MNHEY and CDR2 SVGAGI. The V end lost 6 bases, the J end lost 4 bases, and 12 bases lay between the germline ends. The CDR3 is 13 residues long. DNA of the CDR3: TGTGCCAGCAGCGCCCAGATGGGAGAGACCCAGTACTTC. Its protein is CASSAQMGETQYF.

The CDR3 sequence is CASSLDRGTGNTIYF. The CDR3 nucleotides read TGTGCCAGCAGCTTGGACAGGGGGACTGGAAACACCATATATTTT. The chain combines TRBV5-4 with TRBJ1-3; 8 bases agree with TRBD1. V trimming: 0 bases; J trimming: 2 bases; junction bases outside the gene matches: 1. Germline V gene sequence: CDR1 SGHNT, CDR2 YYREEE (reference sequence). CDR3 length equals 15 residues.

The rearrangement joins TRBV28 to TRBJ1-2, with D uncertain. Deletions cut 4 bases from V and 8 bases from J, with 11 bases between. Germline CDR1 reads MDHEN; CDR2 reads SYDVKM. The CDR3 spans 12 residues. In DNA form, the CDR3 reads TGTGCCAGCAGTTCCTCTAGCGAGGGCTACACCTTC. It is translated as CASSSSSEGYTF.

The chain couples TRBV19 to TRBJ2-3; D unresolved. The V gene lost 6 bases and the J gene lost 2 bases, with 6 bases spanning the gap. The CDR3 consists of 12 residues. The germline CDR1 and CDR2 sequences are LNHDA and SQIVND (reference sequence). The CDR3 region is CASRGNTDTQYF. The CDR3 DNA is TGTGCCAGTAGGGGAAACACAGATACGCAGTATTTT.

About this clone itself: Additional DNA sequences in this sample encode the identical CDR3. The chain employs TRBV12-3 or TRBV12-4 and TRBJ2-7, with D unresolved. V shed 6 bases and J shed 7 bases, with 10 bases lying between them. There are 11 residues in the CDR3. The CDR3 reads CASSPGREQYF. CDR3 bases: TGTGCCAGCAGCCCCGGTCGGGAGCAGTACTTC.